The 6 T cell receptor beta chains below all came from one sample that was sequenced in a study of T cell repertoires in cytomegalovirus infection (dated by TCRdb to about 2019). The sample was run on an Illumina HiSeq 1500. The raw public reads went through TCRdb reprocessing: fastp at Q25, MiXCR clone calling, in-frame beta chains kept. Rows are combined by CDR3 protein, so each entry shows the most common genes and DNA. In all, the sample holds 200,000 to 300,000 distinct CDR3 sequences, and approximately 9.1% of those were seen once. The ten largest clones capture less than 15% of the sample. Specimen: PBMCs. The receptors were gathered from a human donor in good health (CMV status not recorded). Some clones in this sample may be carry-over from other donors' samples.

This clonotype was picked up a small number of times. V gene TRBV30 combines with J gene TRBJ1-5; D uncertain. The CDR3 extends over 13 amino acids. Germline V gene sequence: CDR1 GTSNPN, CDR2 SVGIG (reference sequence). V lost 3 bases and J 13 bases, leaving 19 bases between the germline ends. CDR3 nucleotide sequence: TGTGCCTGGAGCCGGACGGACGCCCTGAAGCAGCATTTT. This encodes CAWSRTDALKQHF. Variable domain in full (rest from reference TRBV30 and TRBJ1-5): SQTIHQWPATLVQPVGSPLSLECTVEGTSNPNLYWYRQAAGRGLQLLFYSVGIGQISSEVPQNLSASRPQDRQFILSSKKLLLSDSGFYLCAWSRTDALKQHFGDGTRLSIL.

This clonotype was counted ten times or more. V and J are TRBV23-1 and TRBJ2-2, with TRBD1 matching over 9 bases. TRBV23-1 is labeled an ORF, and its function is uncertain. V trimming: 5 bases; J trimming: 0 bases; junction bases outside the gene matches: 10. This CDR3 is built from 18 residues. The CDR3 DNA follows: TGCGCCAGCAGTTACAGTCCGGGGACAGGGCCGAACACCGGGGAGCTGTTTTTT. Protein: CASSYSPGTGPNTGELFF.

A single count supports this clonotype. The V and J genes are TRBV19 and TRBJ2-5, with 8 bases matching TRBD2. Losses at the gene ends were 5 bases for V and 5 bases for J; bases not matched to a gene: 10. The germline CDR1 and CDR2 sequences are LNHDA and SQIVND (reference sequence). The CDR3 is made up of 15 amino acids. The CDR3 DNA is TGTGCCAGTAGTTCGCGACTAGCGTCGTCGGAGACCCAGTACTTC. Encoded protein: CASSSRLASSETQYF.

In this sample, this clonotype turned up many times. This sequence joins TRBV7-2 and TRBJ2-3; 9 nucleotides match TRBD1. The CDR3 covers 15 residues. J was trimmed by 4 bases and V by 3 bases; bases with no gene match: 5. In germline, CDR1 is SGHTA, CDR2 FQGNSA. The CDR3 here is CASSLTRDRADTQYF. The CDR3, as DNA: TGTGCCAGCAGCTTGACCCGGGACAGGGCAGATACGCAGTATTTT.

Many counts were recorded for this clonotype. The CDR3 coding sequence is TGTGCCAGCAGTTCCCCGAGGGGGACAGGGTCGGGGGAGACCCAGTACTTC. This sequence encodes CASSSPRGTGSGETQYF. The chain joins TRBV28 to TRBJ2-5, with 9 nucleotides matching TRBD1. V gave up 4 bases and J gave up 5 bases; unmatched junction bases: 14. The CDR3 runs 17 residues. Germline V gives CDR1 MDHEN, CDR2 SYDVKM.

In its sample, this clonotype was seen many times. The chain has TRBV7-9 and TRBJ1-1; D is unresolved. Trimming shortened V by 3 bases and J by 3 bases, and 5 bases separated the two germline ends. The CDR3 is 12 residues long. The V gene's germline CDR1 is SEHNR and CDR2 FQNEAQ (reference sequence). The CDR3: CASSFSDTEAFF. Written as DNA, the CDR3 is TGTGCCAGCAGCTTCTCGGACACTGAAGCTTTCTTT.